The clone carrying this T cell receptor beta chain was seen a few times. Its antigen is currently unknown. Isolation of PBMCs gave at least 7 million cells per sample. Per individual sample, total RNA of at least 5 micrograms was extracted. Germline V gene lookup returns CDR1 SEHNR and CDR2 FQNEAQ (reference sequence). V was clipped by 11 bases and J by 4 bases; unmatched bases: 7. The CDR3 consists of 14 residues. This sample was taken from a study of blood T cells in healthy people across ages. General study results and limits: Roughly linear declines in TCR beta diversity per million T cells occurred with age.

Together with a sample-barcoded 5' primer, a J-beta primer mix was included in a second PCR lasting about 6 to 11 cycles. TCRdb analysed the 5' RACE reads with MiXCR anew, one entry per CDR3 protein. The table lists about 1.4 million distinct CDR3 sequences, around 59% of them singletons. The sample consisted of blood. This clonotype was obtained from a man aged 18 to 30 in good health. The chain uses TRBV7-9 and TRBJ2-1; 11 nucleotides agree with TRBD2. The CDR3 DNA is TGTGCCGGCACGATAGCGGGAGGGTACAATGAGCAGTTCTTC. It encodes CAGTIAGGYNEQFF.